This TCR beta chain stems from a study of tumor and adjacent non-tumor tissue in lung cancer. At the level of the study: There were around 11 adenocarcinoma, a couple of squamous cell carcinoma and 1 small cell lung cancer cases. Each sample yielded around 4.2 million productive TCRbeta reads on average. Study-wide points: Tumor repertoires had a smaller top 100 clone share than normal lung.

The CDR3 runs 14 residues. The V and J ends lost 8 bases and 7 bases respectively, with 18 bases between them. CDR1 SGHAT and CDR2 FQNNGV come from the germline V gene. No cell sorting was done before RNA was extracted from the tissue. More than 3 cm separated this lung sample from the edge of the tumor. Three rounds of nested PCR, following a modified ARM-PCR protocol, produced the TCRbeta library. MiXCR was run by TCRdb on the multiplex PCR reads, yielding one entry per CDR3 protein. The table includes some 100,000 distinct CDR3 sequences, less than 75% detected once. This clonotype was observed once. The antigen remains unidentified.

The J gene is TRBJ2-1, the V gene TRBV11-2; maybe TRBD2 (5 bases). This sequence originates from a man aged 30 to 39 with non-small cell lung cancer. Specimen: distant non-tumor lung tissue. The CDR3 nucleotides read TGTGCCAGCGGATTAGCGAGTATCGGGAATGAGCAGTTCTTC. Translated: CASGLASIGNEQFF.